The following is a TCR beta chain sequence with its context. The time point is: newly diagnosed GD, antithyroid drugs for less than 3 months. Generation of the TCR library employed RNA extracted from PBMCs. The data were obtained in a study of regulatory T cells in long-lasting Graves disease. Overall study context: Antithyroid drugs had been taken under 3 months by newly diagnosed Graves' patients.

V lost 1 base to trimming and J lost 5 bases; unmatched junction nucleotides: 17. Germline V gene sequence: CDR1 SGHTA, CDR2 FQGTGA. This CDR3 is built from 19 residues. Sequencing libraries for TCR beta were prepared with iRepertoire HTBI primers and Arm-PCR of CDR3 regions. TCRdb independently ran MiXCR on the multiplex PCR reads; one entry per CDR3 protein. Here the sample spans over 350,000 distinct CDR3 sequences, 14% to 15% being singletons. These data were also filed under a second study, of T cells in Graves' hyperthyroidism and ophthalmopathy.

The specimen comprised peripheral blood mononuclear cells (PBMCs), sampled at new diagnosis, from a patient treated with antithyroid drugs. The TCR was taken from a woman aged 35 to 49 with Graves disease. V usage is TRBV7-3 and J usage is TRBJ2-1; TRBD2 matches 7 bases. The DNA of the CDR3 is TGTGCCAGCAGCTTAAGACCCCGCCCAGCTAGCGGTTTGAACAATGAGCAGTTCTTC. Translated, it gives CASSLRPRPASGLNNEQFF.